This T cell receptor beta chain comes out of a study of regulatory and conventional T cells in breast cancer (dated by TCRdb to between 2014 and 2016). In regard to this clonotype: The antigen this receptor binds is unknown. Base qualities are not provided; no much larger clone lies one nucleotide away.

Reading the germline V gene gives CDR1 SGHRS and CDR2 YFSETQ. Reading from cysteine to phenylalanine, the CDR3 counts 16 amino acids. Only the CDR3 portion is preserved as DNA: 48 bases, with reading frame beginning at the first base. The V and J ends are trimmed by 4 bases and 1 base, leaving 14 bases between them. To prepare the library, PCR was applied. Sequencing used an Illumina MiSeq. TCRdb applied fastp at Q25 and MiXCR to the public reads, then kept only in-frame beta chains. Every distinct CDR3 protein forms one entry, paired with its most common genes and DNA. For this sample the table gives more than 15,000 distinct CDR3 sequences, of which around a third were detected only once. Roughly 1.7% of the sample lies in the top ten.

This sequence uses TRBV5-1 and TRBJ2-2, with TRBD1 as a weak D call on 5 bases. The sequencing sample was made of conventional T cells from blood. This sequence was found in a female donor in good health. CDR3 sequence: CASSPLRTMNTGELFF. The DNA sequence reads TGCGCCAGCAGCCCCCTTAGGACAATGAACACCGGGGAGCTGTTTTTT.